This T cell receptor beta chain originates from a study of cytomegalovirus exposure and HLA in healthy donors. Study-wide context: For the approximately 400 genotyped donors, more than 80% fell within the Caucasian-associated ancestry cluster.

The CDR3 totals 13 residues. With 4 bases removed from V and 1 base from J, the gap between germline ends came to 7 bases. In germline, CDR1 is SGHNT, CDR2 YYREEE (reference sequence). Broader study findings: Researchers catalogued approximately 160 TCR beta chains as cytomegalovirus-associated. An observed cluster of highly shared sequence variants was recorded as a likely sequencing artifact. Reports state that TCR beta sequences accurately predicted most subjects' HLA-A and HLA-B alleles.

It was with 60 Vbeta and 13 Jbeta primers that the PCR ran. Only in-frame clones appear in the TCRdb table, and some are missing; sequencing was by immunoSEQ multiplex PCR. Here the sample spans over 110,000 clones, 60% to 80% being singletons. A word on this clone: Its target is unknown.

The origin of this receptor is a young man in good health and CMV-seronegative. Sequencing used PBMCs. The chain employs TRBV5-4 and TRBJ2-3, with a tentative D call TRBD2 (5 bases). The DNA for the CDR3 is TGTGCCAGCAGCGGAGGTGGCACAGATACGCAGTATTTT. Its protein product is CASSGGGTDTQYF.